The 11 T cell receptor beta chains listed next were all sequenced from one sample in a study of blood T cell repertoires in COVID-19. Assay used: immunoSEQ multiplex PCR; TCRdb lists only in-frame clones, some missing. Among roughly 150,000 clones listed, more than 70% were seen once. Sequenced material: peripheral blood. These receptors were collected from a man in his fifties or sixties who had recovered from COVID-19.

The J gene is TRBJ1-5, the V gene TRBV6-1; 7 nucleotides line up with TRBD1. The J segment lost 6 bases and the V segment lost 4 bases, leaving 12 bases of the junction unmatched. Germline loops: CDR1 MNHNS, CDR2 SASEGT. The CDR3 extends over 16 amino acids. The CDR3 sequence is CASSASVRGLGQPQHF. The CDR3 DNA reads TGTGCCAGCAGTGCTTCGGTTAGGGGGCTTGGTCAGCCCCAGCATTTT.

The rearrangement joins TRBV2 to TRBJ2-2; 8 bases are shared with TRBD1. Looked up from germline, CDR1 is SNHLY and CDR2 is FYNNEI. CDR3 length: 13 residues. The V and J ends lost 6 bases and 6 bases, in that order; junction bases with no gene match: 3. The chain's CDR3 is CASSETGAGELFF. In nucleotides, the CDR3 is TGTGCCAGCAGCGAGACAGGGGCCGGGGAGCTGTTTTTT.

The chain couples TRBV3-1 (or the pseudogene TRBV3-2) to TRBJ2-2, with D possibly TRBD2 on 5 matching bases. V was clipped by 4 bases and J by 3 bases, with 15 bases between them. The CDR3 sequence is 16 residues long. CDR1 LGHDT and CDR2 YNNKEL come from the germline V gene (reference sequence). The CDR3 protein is CASSPPGGIYTGELFF. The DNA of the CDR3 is TGTGCCAGCAGCCCCCCAGGAGGCATTTACACCGGGGAGCTGTTTTTT.

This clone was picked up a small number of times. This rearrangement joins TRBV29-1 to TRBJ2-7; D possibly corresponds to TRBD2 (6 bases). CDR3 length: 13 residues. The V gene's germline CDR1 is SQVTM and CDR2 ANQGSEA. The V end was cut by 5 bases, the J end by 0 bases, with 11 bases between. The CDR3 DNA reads TGCAGCGTTTCCGGAGGGGTCTCCTACGAGCAGTACTTC. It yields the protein CSVSGGVSYEQYF.

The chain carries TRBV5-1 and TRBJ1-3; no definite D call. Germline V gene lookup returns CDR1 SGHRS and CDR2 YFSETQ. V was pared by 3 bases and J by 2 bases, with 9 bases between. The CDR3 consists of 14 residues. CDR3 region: CASSWEGTGNTIYF. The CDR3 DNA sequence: TGCGCCAGCAGCTGGGAGGGCACTGGAAACACCATATATTTT.

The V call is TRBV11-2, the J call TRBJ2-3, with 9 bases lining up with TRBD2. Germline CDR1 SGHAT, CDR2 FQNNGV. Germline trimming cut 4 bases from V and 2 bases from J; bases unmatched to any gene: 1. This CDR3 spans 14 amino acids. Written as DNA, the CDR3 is TGTGCCAGCAGCTCTAGCGGGACCACAGATACGCAGTATTTT. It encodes CASSSSGTTDTQYF.

CDR3 nucleotide sequence: TGTGCCATCTCGGGAGGGGGCAAGACCGGGGAGCTGTTTTTT. Translated, it gives CAISGGGKTGELFF. V usage is TRBV19 and J usage is TRBJ2-2; perhaps TRBD2 as D (8 bases). The CDR3 contains 14 residues. Germline loops: CDR1 LNHDA, CDR2 SQIVND (reference sequence). Trimming took off 10 bases at V and 5 bases at J, with 17 bases between the two ends.

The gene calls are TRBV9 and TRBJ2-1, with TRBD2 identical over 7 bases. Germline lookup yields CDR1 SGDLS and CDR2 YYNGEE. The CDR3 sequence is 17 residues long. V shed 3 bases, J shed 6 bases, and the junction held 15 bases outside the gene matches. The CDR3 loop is CASSARPMTSFGNEQFF. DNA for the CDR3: TGTGCCAGCAGCGCCCGACCAATGACTAGCTTCGGCAATGAGCAGTTCTTC.

For the CDR3, the DNA is TGTGCCAGCAGTCCTGACAGGGGTTCATCCTACGAGCAGTACTTC. It specifies CASSPDRGSSYEQYF. The J gene is TRBJ2-7, the V gene TRBV6-6; 8 bases are a match to TRBD1. In germline, CDR1 is MNHNY, CDR2 SVGAGI (reference sequence). The CDR3 length is 15 residues. V trimming: 5 bases; J trimming: 1 base; junction bases outside the gene matches: 7.

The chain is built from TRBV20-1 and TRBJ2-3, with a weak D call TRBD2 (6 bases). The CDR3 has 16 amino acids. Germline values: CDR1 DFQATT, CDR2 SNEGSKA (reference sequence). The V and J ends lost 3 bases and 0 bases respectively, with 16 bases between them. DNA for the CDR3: TGCAGTGCTAGTTTTCCTAGCGCACCTAGCACAGATACGCAGTATTTT. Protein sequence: CSASFPSAPSTDTQYF.

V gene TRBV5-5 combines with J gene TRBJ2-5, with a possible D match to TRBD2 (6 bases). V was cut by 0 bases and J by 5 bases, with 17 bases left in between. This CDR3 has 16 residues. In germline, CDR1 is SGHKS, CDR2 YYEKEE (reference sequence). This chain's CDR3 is CASSLAVVPGRETQYF. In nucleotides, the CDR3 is TGTGCCAGCAGCTTGGCAGTCGTCCCGGGGAGGGAGACCCAGTACTTC.